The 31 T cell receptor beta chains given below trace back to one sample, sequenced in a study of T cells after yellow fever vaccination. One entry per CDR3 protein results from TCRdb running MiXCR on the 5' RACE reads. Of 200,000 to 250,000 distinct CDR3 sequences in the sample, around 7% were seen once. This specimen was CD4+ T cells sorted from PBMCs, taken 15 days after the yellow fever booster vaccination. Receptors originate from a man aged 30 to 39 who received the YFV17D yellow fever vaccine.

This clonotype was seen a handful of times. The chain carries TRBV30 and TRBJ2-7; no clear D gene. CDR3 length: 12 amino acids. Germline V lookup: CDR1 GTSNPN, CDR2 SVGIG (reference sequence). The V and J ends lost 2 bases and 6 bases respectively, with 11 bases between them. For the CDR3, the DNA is TGTGCCTGGAGTCCCTCAAGGGCCGAGCAGTACTTC. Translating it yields CAWSPSRAEQYF.

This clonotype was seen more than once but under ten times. The CDR3 nucleotides read TGTGCCAGCAGTACTAGGGGTTGGGAGATGAACACTGAAGCTTTCTTT. Encoded protein: CASSTRGWEMNTEAFF. The chain recombines TRBV6-5 with TRBJ1-1; D possibly corresponds to TRBD1 (5 bases). The length of the CDR3 is 16 residues. The V gene's germline CDR1 is MNHEY and CDR2 SVGAGI. Trimming stripped 5 bases from V and 0 bases from J, with 16 bases between.

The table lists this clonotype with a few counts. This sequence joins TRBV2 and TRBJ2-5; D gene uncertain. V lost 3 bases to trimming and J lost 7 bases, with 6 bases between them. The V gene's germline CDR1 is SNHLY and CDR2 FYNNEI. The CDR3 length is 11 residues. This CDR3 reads CASSESLTQYF. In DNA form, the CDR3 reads TGTGCCAGCAGTGAGAGTTTGACCCAGTACTTC.

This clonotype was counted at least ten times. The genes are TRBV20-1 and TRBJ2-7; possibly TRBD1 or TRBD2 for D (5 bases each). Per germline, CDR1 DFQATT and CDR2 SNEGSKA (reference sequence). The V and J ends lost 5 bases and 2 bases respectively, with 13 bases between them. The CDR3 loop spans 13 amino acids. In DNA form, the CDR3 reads TGCAGTGCTTCCGGGACGAAAACCTACGAGCAGTACTTC. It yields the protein CSASGTKTYEQYF.

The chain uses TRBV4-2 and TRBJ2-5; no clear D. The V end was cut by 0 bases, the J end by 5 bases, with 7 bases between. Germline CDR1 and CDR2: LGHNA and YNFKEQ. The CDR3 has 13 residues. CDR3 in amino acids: CASSQDLRETQYF. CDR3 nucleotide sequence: TGTGCCAGCAGCCAAGATCTCCGGGAGACCCAGTACTTC.

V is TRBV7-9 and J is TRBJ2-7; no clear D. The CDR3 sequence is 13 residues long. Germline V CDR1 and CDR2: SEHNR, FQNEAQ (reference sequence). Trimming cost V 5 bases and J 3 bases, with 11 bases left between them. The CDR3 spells CASSLRADYEQYF. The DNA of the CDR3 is TGTGCCAGCAGCCTCCGGGCCGACTACGAGCAGTACTTC.

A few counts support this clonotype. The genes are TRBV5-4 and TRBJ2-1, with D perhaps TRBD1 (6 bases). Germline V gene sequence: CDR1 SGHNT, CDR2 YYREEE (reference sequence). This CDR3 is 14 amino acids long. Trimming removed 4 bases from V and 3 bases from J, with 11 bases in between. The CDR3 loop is CASSVKDSYNEQFF. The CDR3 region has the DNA TGTGCCAGCAGCGTAAAGGACAGCTACAATGAGCAGTTCTTC.

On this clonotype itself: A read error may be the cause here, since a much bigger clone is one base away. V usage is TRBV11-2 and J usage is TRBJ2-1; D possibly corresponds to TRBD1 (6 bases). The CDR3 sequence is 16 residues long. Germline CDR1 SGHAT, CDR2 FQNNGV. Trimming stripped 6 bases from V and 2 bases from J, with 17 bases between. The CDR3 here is CASRDVTGSPYNEQFF. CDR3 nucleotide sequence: TGTGCCAGCAGGGACGTTACAGGGAGCCCCTACAATGAGCAGTTCTTC.

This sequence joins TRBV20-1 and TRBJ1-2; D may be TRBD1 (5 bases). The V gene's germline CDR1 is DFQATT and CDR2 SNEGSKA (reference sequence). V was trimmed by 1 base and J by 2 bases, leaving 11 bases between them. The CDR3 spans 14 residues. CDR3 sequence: CSARVRGTNYGYTF. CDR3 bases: TGCAGTGCTAGAGTAAGGGGTACCAACTATGGCTACACCTTC.

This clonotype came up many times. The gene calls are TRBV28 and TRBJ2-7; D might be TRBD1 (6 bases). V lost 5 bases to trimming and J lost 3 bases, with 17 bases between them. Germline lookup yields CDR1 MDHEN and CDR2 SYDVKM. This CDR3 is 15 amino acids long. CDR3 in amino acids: CASSRTDRNRYEQYF. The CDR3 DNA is TGTGCCAGCAGTCGCACCGACAGGAACCGCTACGAGCAGTACTTC.

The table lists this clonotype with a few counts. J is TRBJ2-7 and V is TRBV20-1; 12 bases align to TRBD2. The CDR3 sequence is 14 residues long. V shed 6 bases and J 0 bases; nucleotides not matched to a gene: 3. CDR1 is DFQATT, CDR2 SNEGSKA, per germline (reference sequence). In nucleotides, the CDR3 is TGCAGTGCCGCGGGACTAGCGGGCTCCTACGAGCAGTACTTC. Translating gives CSAAGLAGSYEQYF.

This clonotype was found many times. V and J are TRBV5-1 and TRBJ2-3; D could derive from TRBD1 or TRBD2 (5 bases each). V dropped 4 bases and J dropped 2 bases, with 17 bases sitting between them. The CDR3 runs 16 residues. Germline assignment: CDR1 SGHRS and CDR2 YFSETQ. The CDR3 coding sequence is TGCGCCAGCAGCCAGCGGCTGACAGCTAACACAGATACGCAGTATTTT. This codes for CASSQRLTANTDTQYF.

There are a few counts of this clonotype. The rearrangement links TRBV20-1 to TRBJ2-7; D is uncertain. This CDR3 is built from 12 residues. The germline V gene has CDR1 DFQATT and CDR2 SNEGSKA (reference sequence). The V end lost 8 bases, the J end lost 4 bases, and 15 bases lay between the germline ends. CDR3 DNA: TGCAGTACGCGACAAGGAGCTTACGAGCAGTACTTC. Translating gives CSTRQGAYEQYF.

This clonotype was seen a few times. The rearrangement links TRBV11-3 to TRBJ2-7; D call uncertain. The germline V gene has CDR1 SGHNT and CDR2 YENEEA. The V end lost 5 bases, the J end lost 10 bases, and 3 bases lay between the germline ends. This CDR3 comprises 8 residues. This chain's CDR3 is CASSEQYF. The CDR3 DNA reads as TGTGCCAGCAGCGAACAGTACTTC.

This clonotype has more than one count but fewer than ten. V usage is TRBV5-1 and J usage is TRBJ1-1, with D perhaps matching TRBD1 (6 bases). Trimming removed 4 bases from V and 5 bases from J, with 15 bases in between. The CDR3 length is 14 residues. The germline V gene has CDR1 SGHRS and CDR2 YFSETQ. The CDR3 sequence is CASSTNRVGTEAFF. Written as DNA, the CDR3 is TGCGCCAGCAGCACCAACAGGGTCGGGACTGAAGCTTTCTTT.

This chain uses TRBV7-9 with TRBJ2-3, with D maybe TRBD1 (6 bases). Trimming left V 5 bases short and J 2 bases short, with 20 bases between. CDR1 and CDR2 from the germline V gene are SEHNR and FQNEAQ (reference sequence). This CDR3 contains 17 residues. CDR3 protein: CASSALKGRGDTDTQYF. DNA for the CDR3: TGTGCCAGCAGCGCGCTGAAGGGCAGGGGTGACACAGATACGCAGTATTTT.

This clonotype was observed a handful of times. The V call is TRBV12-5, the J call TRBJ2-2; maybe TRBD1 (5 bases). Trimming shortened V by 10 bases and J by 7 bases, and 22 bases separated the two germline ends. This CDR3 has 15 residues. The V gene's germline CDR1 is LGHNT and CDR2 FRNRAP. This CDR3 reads CATSRAAAFFGELFF. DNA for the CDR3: TGTGCTACATCCAGGGCCGCGGCGTTCTTCGGGGAGCTGTTTTTT. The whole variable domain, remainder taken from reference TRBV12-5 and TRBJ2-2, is DARVTQTPRHKVTEMGQEVTMRCQPILGHNTVFWYRQTMMQGLELLAYFRNRAPLDDSGMPKDRFSAEMPDATLATLKIQPSEPRDSAVYFCATSRAAAFFGELFFGEGSRLTVL.

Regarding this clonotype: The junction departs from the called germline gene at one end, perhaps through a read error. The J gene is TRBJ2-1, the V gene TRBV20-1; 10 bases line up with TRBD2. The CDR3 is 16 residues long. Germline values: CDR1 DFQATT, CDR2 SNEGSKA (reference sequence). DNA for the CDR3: TGCTGTGCTAGAGAGAGCGGGAGGGGAGGCTACAATGAGCAGTTCTTC. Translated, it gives CCARESGRGGYNEQFF.

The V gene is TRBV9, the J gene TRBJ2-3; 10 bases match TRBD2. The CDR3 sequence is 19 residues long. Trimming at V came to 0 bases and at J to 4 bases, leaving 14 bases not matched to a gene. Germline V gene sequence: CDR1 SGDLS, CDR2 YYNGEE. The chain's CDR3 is CASSVATRASGSGADTQYF. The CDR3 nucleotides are TGTGCCAGCAGCGTAGCTACTAGGGCTAGCGGGAGTGGAGCAGATACGCAGTATTTT. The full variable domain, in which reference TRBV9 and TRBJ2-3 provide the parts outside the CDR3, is DSGVTQTPKHLITATGQRVTLRCSPRSGDLSVYWYQQSLDQGLQFLIQYYNGEERAKGNILERFSAQQFPDLHSELNLSSLELGDSALYFCASSVATRASGSGADTQYFGPGTRLTVL.

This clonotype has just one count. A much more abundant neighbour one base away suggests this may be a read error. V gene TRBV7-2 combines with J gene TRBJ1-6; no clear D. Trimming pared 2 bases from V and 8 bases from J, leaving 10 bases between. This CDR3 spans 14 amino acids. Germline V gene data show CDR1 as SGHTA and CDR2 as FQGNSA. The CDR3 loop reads CASSLQEYDSPLHF. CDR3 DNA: TGTGCCAGCAGCTTACAGGAGTATGATTCACCCCTCCACTTT.

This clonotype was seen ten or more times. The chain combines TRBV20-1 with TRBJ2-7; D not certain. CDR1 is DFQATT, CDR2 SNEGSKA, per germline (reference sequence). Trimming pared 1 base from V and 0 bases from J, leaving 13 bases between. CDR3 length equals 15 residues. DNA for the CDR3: TGCAGTGCTAGAGTAGGAAGCGTATACTCCTACGAGCAGTACTTC. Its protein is CSARVGSVYSYEQYF.

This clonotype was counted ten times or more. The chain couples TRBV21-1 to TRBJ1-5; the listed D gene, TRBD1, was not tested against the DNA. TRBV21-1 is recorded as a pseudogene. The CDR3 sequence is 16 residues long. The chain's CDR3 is CASSKGTGAANQPQHF. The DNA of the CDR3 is TGTGCCAGCAGCAAAGGGACGGGGGCCGCTAATCAGCCCCAGCATTTT.

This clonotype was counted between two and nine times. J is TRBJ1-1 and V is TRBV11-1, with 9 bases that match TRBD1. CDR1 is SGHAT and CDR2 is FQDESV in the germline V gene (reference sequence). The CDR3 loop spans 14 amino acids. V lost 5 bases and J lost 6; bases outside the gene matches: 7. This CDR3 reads CASSPDRGSPEAFF. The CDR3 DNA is TGTGCCAGCAGCCCCGACAGGGGGTCCCCTGAAGCTTTCTTT.

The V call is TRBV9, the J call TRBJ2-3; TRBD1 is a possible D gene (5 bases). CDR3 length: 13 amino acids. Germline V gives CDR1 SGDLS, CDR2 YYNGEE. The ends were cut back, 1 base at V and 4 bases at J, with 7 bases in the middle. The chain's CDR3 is CASSVQGADTQYF. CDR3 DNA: TGTGCCAGCAGCGTACAGGGTGCAGATACGCAGTATTTT.

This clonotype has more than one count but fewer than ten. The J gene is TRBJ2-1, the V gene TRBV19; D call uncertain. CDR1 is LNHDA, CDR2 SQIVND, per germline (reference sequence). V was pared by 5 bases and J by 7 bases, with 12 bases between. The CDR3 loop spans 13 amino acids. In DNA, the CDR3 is TGTGCCAGTAGTTGGGCAGTGATTAATGAGCAGTTCTTC. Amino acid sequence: CASSWAVINEQFF. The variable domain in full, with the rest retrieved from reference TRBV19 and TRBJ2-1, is DGGITQSPKYLFRKEGQNVTLSCEQNLNHDAMYWYRQDPGQGLRLIYYSQIVNDFQKGDIAEGYSVSREKKESFPLTVTSAQKNPTAFYLCASSWAVINEQFFGPGTRLTVL.

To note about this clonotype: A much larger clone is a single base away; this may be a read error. The CDR3 protein is CASRLDGGGQPQHF. DNA for the CDR3: TGTGCCAGCAGATTAGATGGGGGAGGGCAGCCCCAGCATTTT. The chain employs TRBV7-2 and TRBJ1-5, with a tentative D call TRBD1 (5 bases). The V gene's germline CDR1 is SGHTA and CDR2 FQGNSA. CDR3 length: 14 residues.

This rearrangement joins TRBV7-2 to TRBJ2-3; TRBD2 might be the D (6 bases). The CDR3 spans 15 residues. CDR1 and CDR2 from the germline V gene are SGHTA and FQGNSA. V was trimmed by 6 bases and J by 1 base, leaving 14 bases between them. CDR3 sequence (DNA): TGTGCCAGCAGACGTAGTTGGGGGGGCACAGATACGCAGTATTTT. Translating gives CASRRSWGGTDTQYF.

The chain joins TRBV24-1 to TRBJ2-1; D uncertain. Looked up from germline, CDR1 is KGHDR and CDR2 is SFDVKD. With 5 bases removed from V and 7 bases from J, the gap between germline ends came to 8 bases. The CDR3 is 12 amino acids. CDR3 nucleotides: TGTGCCACCAGTGGTTTAGCTAATGAGCAGTTCTTC. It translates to CATSGLANEQFF.

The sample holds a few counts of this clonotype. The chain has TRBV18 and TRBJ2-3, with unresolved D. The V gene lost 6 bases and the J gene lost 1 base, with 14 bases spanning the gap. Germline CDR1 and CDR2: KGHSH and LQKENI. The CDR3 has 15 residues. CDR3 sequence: CASSPMTVGTDTQYF. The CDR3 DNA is TGTGCCAGCTCTCCAATGACGGTCGGCACAGATACGCAGTATTTT.

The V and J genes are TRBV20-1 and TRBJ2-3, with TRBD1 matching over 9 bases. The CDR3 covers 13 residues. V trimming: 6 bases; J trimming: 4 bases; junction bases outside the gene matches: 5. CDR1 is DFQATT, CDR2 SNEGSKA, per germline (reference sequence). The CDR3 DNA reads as TGCAGTGCCCTACAGGGGGCGGCAGATACGCAGTATTTT. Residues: CSALQGAADTQYF.

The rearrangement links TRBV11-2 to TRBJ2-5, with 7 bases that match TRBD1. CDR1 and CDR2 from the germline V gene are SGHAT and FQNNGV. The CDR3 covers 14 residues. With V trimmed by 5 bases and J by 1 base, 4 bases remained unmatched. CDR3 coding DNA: TGTGCCAGCAGCCAACAGGGGATCCAAGAGACCCAGTACTTC. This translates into CASSQQGIQETQYF.